This T cell receptor (beta chain) was identified in a study of cytomegalovirus exposure and HLA in healthy donors (dated by TCRdb to about 2017). Regarding the research as a whole: According to an earlier analysis of several hundred of the donors, roughly 180 million T cells yielded 90 million to 130 million unique TCR beta sequences and more than 250 Gb of sequence data. To decide whether each TCR beta V gene segment behaved as functional or pseudogenic, an earlier analysis of approximately 590 of the donors relied on high-throughput TCR beta sequencing. An early release covering roughly 580 HLA-typed donors comprised 300 to 350 gigabases of sequencing data and roughly 86 million unique TCR sequences. All discovery cohort repertoires had been generated on a single sequencing platform. Typing coverage varied by locus: roughly 620-640 donors for A, B, C, DRB1 and DQB1; some 520 for DQA1; some 610 for DPA1; approximately 490 for DPB1. The study combined high-throughput TCR immunosequencing, statistical association of individual TCRs with disease status, and machine learning to predict cytomegalovirus infection status. Among the roughly 380 genotyped donors, under 90% belonged to the genetic ancestry cluster associated with self-reported Caucasian donors. The aim of the study was to test whether cataloging public T cell receptors could identify signatures of past pathogen exposure. Class I and class II HLA loci were covered by the typing at four-digit resolution. The study used immunosequencing to profile the T cell repertoires of hundreds of subjects and linked those repertoires to cytomegalovirus serostatus. Along with the approximately 700-subject first cohort, a separate validation cohort of approximately 110 different subjects was used. Donor age, sex, ethnicity and CMV serostatus were compiled alongside the repertoire data. Across some 400 genotyped donors of the cohort, an average of about 200,000 unique TCR beta nucleotide sequences per donor were sequenced, and approximately 17% of those sequences were non-productive. Rather than using new phenotypic data, the later analysis identified candidate immune exposures from TCR beta sequences and from how often those sequences occurred across donors. Several DR-DQ haplotypes were handled as single units for association and clustering because linkage in the cohort was strong. To study patterns of TCR occurrence, a later analysis re-analyzed previously published TCR beta repertoires from 700 or so donors and added high-resolution HLA genotyping. In a later genetic analysis, genome-wide SNP genotypes for about three fifths of the 666 donors were used, and that subset was treated as a discovery cohort.

On the study overall, not on this receptor specifically: V-gene and J-gene trimming of TCR beta chains was associated with a missense DCLRE1C variant in a later genetic analysis, and the association was replicated in an independent cohort. In vitro tests confirmed that a few of the cytomegalovirus-associated TCR beta chains recognize cytomegalovirus antigens. For the cohort, immune exposure information was limited to CMV serostatus. Roughly uniform sequencing depth across donors was assumed in presence/absence analyses, although this assumption may not hold. A later analysis associated 15,000 or so TCR beta sequences with specific HLA alleles at a false discovery rate of 0.05. An earlier analysis of roughly 570 of the donors showed that most TCR beta V segments appeared in productive rearrangements either about 87% or about 30% of the time, which broadly matched IMGT annotations. Some IMGT-functional V segments, including TRBV6-2 and TRBV6-3, could not be distinguished by the 87-base-pair reads and were therefore excluded. According to a later analysis, most CMV-associated TCR beta chains appeared to be HLA-restricted, and the HLA associations seemed to be driven largely by CMV exposure. In a later analysis, TCR association rates were found to vary across HLA loci, with the most associated TCRs seen for DRB1 alleles and the fewest for HLA-C alleles. Assigning TCR associations to individual alleles was difficult when HLA alleles, especially DR and DQ, strongly co-occurred. Most TCR sequences were observed very rarely across donors, whereas some public TCRs were present in many individuals. Because counts were too low, about 15 rarely observed V segments, including chromosome 9 orphons, were left out of the earlier analysis of approximately 500 of the donors. Because HLA typing was missing for some donors at each locus, association tests included only the typed subset. A cluster of highly shared sequence variants was judged likely to be a technical artifact of the sequencing pipeline. In the study, 150 to 200 TCR beta chains were listed as associated with cytomegalovirus. Cytomegalovirus status was reported to be diagnosed by the classifier with high specificity and sensitivity in both the original and validation cohorts. A later analysis found that HLA-associated TCR beta chains were more clonally expanded and had lower generation probabilities than equally common non-associated chains. According to a later genetic analysis, donors in an Asian-associated ancestry cluster had fewer N-insertions in productive TCRs than the approximately 630-donor mean. A further reported finding was that TCR beta sequences accurately predicted the HLA-A and HLA-B alleles for most subjects in the first cohort. According to a later analysis, parvovirus B19, influenza, CMV and Epstein-Barr virus appeared linked to several top co-occurrence clusters. Correlated functional status among segregating V segments might reflect linkage disequilibrium, but an unknown experimental factor could not be ruled out. According to the authors, the approach could potentially be generalized to other disease states and immunological phenotypes. The cohort was sequenced for TCR beta chains only, and without alpha or paired-chain data the features that could be detected were limited.

Libraries were made using the immunoSEQ multiplex PCR assay. A mixture of 60 forward primers for TCR Vbeta segments and 13 reverse primers for TCR Jbeta segments was used in the multiplex PCR. The CDR3 region of rearranged TCR beta genes was amplified from genomic DNA with a multiplex PCR assay. The Illumina HiSeq System was used to sequence the amplified TCR beta libraries as 87-base-pair reads. Per the authors' processing: A later analysis tallied approximately 87 million unique TCR beta chains across the 666 repertoires, and around 12 million of those chains were shared by two or more donors. Raw reads were error-corrected and collapsed into unique sequences with a nearest-neighbor algorithm that merged closely related sequences to remove PCR and sequencing errors. To assign V, D and J gene segments, CDR3 sequences were aligned to IMGT reference sequences. For a sequence to be retained, at least a six-nucleotide match to both a V gene segment and a J gene segment was required. Rearrangements were called productive when the CDR3 lacked stop codons and stayed in frame with V and J; all others were non-productive. Following IMGT convention, CDR3 was defined as the stretch from the second conserved V-encoded cysteine to the conserved J-encoded phenylalanine. The earlier analysis of about 590 of the donors excluded sequences that lacked an unambiguous match to a single V gene segment. In an earlier analysis of 587 of the donors, V segments were called functional above 56.7% productive rearrangements and were called segregating when the between-donor standard deviation exceeded 5%. To diagnose cytomegalovirus status from the catalog of TCR beta chain sequences, a statistical classification framework was built. V and J gene assignment, in a later analysis, came from comparing TCR nucleotide sequences with IMGT/GENE-DB human TR gene sequences. Using the TCRdist pipeline, a later analysis assigned CDR3 sequences along with most-parsimonious VDJ recombination scenarios. A later analysis defined each TCR beta chain by its CDR3 amino acid sequence plus V-gene family, and excluded reads lacking a unique V-gene family. A later analysis removed 600 or so highly shared, low-generation-probability nucleotide sequences to deal with suspected cross-contamination and a sequencing artifact. For each public chain, a later analysis derived a clonal expansion index from normalized ranks of inferred template counts within each repertoire. Generation probabilities in a later analysis came from a VDJ recombination model fitted to out-of-frame rearrangements, and those results were checked against IGoR. In a later analysis, TCR-TCR, TCR-HLA and TCR-CMV co-occurrence was scored with hypergeometric tests, and a repertoire-size bias correction was applied to TCR pairs. In a later analysis, false discovery rates were estimated by permuting HLA or CMV assignments 20 times. In a later analysis, co-occurring TCRs were grouped using DBSCAN, and TCRdist sequence similarity was added for clustering within HLA-allele-positive subsets. For co-occurrence clustering, repertoires with fewer than 30,000 or more than 120,000 public chains were excluded, along with a handful of repertoires with anomalous nucleotide sharing. TCRdb obtained this table from immuneACCESS and retained in-frame rearrangements with V and J assigned. These tables miss some clones; where compared with another copy, unresolved V genes account for less than half of the shortfall, and the remainder is unexplained. V and J calls and clone size are as listed in that table; D and trimming were resolved from the DNA. The sample profile shows more than 120,000 clones; around 80% of them were found once. Roughly 2.9% of the sample lies in the top ten.

The cohort consisted of 650 to 700 healthy bone marrow donors. All cohort members were sampled while nominally healthy, although unrecorded immune exposures were likely present. The donor tested CMV seronegative and was one of the 352 seronegative cohort members. Every donor gave a peripheral blood sample, and the peripheral blood mononuclear cells from that sample were used for TCR beta sequencing. Genomic DNA extraction from the blood cell samples was performed with the Qiagen DNeasy Blood Extraction Kit. About this clone: Its antigen specificity is not known. There are no base qualities to consult, and no much larger clone falls within one base.

At the junction V is shortened by 1 base and J by 5 bases, with 8 bases in between. CDR1 and CDR2, looked up from the germline V gene, are SGHTA and FQGNSA. The CDR3 numbers 13 residues from cysteine through phenylalanine. The only DNA kept is the CDR3, 39 bases in frame from the first base. The sequence was collected from a woman aged 25-40 years in good health and CMV-seronegative. Sequencing used PBMCs. The chain links TRBV7-2 with TRBJ1-2; too little of a D gene remains to name it. The CDR3 protein is CASSLVVAYGYTF. The sequenced DNA: TGTGCCAGCAGCTTAGTCGTGGCTTATGGCTACACCTTC.